The clone carrying this T cell receptor beta chain was seen only once. The data are from a study of blood T cell repertoires in COVID-19. Study background: Acute-phase and convalescent COVID-19 samples originated in the United States, Italy and Spain. PBMCs, B-cell-depleted T cells, or T cells provided the cDNA or gDNA that made up the material.

Data came from immunoSEQ multiplex PCR; TCRdb stores just in-frame clones and leaves some out. The data contain 150,000 to 200,000 clones, over 80% of them singletons. The CDR3 sequence is 16 residues long. Germline assignment: CDR1 SEHNR and CDR2 FQNEAQ (reference sequence). V lost 6 bases to trimming and J lost 7 bases; unmatched junction nucleotides: 18. This study enrolled people aged 18 to 89 from roughly 22 US geographic areas. Exposed enrollees encountered a COVID-19 case at some point within 2 weeks before study entry. This receptor was identified in an older man who had been exposed to COVID-19. The chain is built from TRBV7-9 and TRBJ2-7, with TRBD1 identical over 7 bases. Material for sequencing was PBMCs or T cells enriched from blood (not recorded which). Written as DNA, the CDR3 is TGTGCCAGCAGAGATACAGGGGCCAAATTGAGGGGAGAGCAGTACTTC. Protein product: CASRDTGAKLRGEQYF. Filled out from reference TRBV7-9 and TRBJ2-7, the complete variable domain reads DTGVSQNPRHKITKRGQNVTFRCDPISEHNRLYWYRQTLGQGPEFLTYFQNEAQLEKSRLLSDRFSAERPKGSFSTLEIQRTEQGDSAMYLCASRDTGAKLRGEQYFGPGTRLTVT.